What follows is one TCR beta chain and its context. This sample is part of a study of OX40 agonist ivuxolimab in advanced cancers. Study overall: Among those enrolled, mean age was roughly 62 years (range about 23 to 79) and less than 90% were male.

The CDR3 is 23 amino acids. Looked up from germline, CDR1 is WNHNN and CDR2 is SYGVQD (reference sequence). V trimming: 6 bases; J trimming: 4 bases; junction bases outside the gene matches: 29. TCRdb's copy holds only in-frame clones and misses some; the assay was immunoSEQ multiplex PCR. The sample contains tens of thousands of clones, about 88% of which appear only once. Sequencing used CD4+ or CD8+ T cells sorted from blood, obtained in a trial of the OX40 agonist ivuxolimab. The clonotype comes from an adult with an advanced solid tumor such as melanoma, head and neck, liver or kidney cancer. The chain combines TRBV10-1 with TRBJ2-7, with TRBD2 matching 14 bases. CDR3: CASRGSGTSGSEDSWCQRYEQYF. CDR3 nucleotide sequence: TGCGCCAGCAGGGGTTCCGGGACTAGCGGGAGCGAGGACTCTTGGTGTCAACGTTACGAGCAGTACTTC.